What follows describes a single T cell receptor beta chain. The antigen is not known. The source of the sample is a study of beta chain features in type 1 diabetes. Study-wide points: Type 1 diabetes patients showed a moderate but significant shortening of TCRB CDR3s in all four CD4+ subsets.

Trimming pared 6 bases from V and 0 bases from J, leaving 11 bases between. Germline CDR1 is SQVTM and CDR2 is ANQGSEA. The length of the CDR3 is 13 residues. Isolated RNA was reverse transcribed in full, so expressed TCRB transcripts were sequenced. TCRdb's copy holds only in-frame clones and misses some; the assay was immunoSEQ multiplex PCR. The sample carries around 710,000 clones, 9.5% to 15% recorded once. The gene calls are TRBV29-1 and TRBJ1-1; D not certain. Specimen: naive CD4+ T cells from blood. The source is a man between 25 and 39 years old with type 1 diabetes. CDR3 sequence reads: CSVQNTLNTEAFF. CDR3 nucleotide sequence: TGCAGCGTACAGAATACACTGAACACTGAAGCTTTCTTT.